Sequencing of this T cell receptor beta chain was carried out in a study of blood T cells in healthy people across ages. The authors ran a second PCR of about 6 to 12 cycles using a sample-barcoded 5' primer and a J-beta primer mix. Each CDR3 protein is one row after TCRdb ran MiXCR on the 5' RACE reads. This sample carries under 1 million distinct CDR3 sequences, approximately 48% of them seen once, and the ten largest clones take about 21%. The people who gave samples were healthy Caucasians from Russia, aged roughly 6 to 90. Findings and caveats of the study: Naive T cell percentage strongly correlated with TCR beta diversity. CMV status of donors was not determined, possibly confounding expanded clonotype changes. Greater diversity and more naive CD4+ cells were seen in long-lived donors than in aged donors.

The table lists this clonotype with many counts. Its antigen is currently unknown. Sequencing was performed on blood. The receptor's source is a man between 60 and 70 years old in good health.

The CDR3 reads CASKPLTGQGVYYEQYF. As DNA, the CDR3 is TGTGCCAGCAAACCATTAACAGGACAGGGGGTATACTACGAGCAGTACTTC. The chain is built from TRBV27 and TRBJ2-7, with 10 bases matching TRBD1. This CDR3 is 17 amino acids long. J was trimmed by 3 bases and V by 7 bases; bases with no gene match: 15. The germline V gene encodes CDR1 MNHEY and CDR2 SMNVEV (reference sequence).